These 29 T cell receptor beta chains came from one sample sequenced in a study of blood T cell repertoires in COVID-19. Assay: immunoSEQ multiplex PCR; the TCRdb copy retains only in-frame clones and omits some. The table has some 200,000 clones, around 80% seen once. What was sequenced was peripheral blood. The receptor set was obtained from a woman in her sixties or seventies with acute or convalescent COVID-19.

V usage is TRBV24-1 and J usage is TRBJ2-7; D might be TRBD2 (7 bases). V was trimmed by 4 bases and J by 3 bases, leaving 18 bases between them. The CDR3 is 16 residues long. Looked up from germline, CDR1 is KGHDR and CDR2 is SFDVKD. In DNA, the CDR3 is TGTGCCACCAGTGACCGGGGGCTGGCGGGAGTCTACGAGCAGTACTTC. It is translated as CATSDRGLAGVYEQYF.

This rearrangement joins TRBV27 to TRBJ2-1, with 14 nucleotides matching TRBD2. V lost 5 bases, J lost 15 bases, and 12 bases stayed unmatched. This CDR3 has 15 residues. Germline-derived CDR1 and CDR2 are MNHEY and SMNVEV (reference sequence). CDR3 residues: CASSARLAGGPVGFF. Here the CDR3 DNA reads TGTGCCAGCAGTGCCCGACTAGCGGGAGGGCCTGTGGGGTTCTTC.

This chain links TRBV28 with TRBJ1-3; TRBD1 aligns across 8 bases. The CDR3 contains 14 residues. V shed 8 bases, J shed 6 bases, and the junction held 9 bases outside the gene matches. CDR1 and CDR2 from the germline V gene are MDHEN and SYDVKM. The CDR3 here is CASGGTGVENTIYF. CDR3 in DNA: TGTGCCAGCGGTGGGACAGGTGTTGAAAACACCATATATTTT. The full variable domain, with the rest looked up from reference TRBV28 and TRBJ1-3, is DVKVTQSSRYLVKRTGEKVFLECVQDMDHENMFWYRQDPGLGLRLIYFSYDVKMKEKGDIPEGYSVSREKKERFSLILESASTNQTSMYLCASGGTGVENTIYFGEGSWLTVV.

The chain couples TRBV2 to TRBJ1-1; TRBD1 aligns across 7 bases. Germline CDR1 is SNHLY and CDR2 is FYNNEI. This CDR3 is built from 14 residues. V lost 9 bases, J lost 3 bases, and 10 bases stayed unmatched. The DNA of the CDR3 is TGTGCCAGTCGGGAACAGGGGAAGGACACTGAAGCTTTCTTT. This codes for CASREQGKDTEAFF. The full variable domain, in which reference TRBV2 and TRBJ1-1 provide the parts outside the CDR3, is EPEVTQTPSHQVTQMGQEVILRCVPISNHLYFYWYRQILGQKVEFLVSFYNNEISEKSEIFDDQFSVERPDGSNFTLKIRSTKLEDSAMYFCASREQGKDTEAFFGQGTRLTVV.

The CDR3 bases are TGTGCCACCTCCTCGAGGACTGAAGCTTTCTTT. Its protein product is CATSSRTEAFF. The chain links TRBV24-1 to TRBJ1-1; the D is unclear. The V gene's germline CDR1 is KGHDR and CDR2 SFDVKD. The ends were cut back, 9 bases at V and 5 bases at J, with 9 bases in the middle. The CDR3 has 11 amino acids.

V is TRBV2 and J is TRBJ1-4; no clear D. CDR3 length: 13 amino acids. Trimming left V 10 bases short and J 0 bases short, with 9 bases between. CDR1 is SNHLY and CDR2 is FYNNEI in the germline V gene. DNA for the CDR3: TGTGCCACAATGAGTGCAACTAATGAAAAACTGTTTTTT. Translating gives CATMSATNEKLFF.

This chain joins TRBV5-4 and TRBJ2-7; 9 positions match TRBD1. Germline CDR1 and CDR2: SGHNT and YYREEE (reference sequence). This CDR3 comprises 15 residues. Trimming at V came to 0 bases and at J to 6 bases, leaving 7 bases not matched to a gene. CDR3 loop: CASSLAGTGISEQYF. The CDR3 nucleotides are TGTGCCAGCAGCTTGGCCGGGACAGGGATCTCCGAGCAGTACTTC. The full variable domain, in which reference TRBV5-4 and TRBJ2-7 provide the parts outside the CDR3, is ETGVTQSPTHLIKTRGQQVTLRCSSQSGHNTVSWYQQALGQGPQFIFQYYREEENGRGNFPPRFSGLQFPNYSSELNVNALELDDSALYLCASSLAGTGISEQYFGPGTRLTVT.

The V and J genes are TRBV11-3 and TRBJ2-1; a possible D gene is TRBD2 (5 bases). The V gene's germline CDR1 is SGHNT and CDR2 YENEEA. With 1 base removed from V and 5 bases from J, the gap between germline ends came to 9 bases. The CDR3 sequence is 14 residues long. Here the CDR3 reads CASSLVGVDNEQFF. The CDR3 nucleotides read TGTGCCAGCAGCTTAGTGGGAGTAGACAATGAGCAGTTCTTC.

V usage is TRBV7-9 and J usage is TRBJ2-2; 7 nucleotides align to TRBD1. CDR3 length: 13 residues. V dropped 4 bases and J dropped 6; count of bases not matched to a gene: 2. Germline V gene lookup returns CDR1 SEHNR and CDR2 FQNEAQ (reference sequence). Written as DNA, the CDR3 is TGTGCCAGCAGCTCGACAGGGTCCGGGGAGCTGTTTTTT. Amino acids: CASSSTGSGELFF.

A single count supports this clone. The chain has TRBV18 and TRBJ1-1, with 9 bases fitting TRBD1. The CDR3 has 15 amino acids. Germline V gene lookup returns CDR1 KGHSH and CDR2 LQKENI. J lost 5 bases, V lost 1 base, and 5 bases had no gene match. CDR3 in DNA: TGTGCCAGCTCACCACGACAGGGGGTCGAAACTGAAGCTTTCTTT. Protein: CASSPRQGVETEAFF.

The gene calls are TRBV21-1 and TRBJ2-7; the table names TRBD2, a call not compared with the DNA. TRBV21-1 is a pseudogene locus. The CDR3 totals 15 residues. For the CDR3, the DNA is TGTGCCAGCACCCGACTAGCGGGAAAGGGCCCCGAGCAGTACTTC. Translation gives CASTRLAGKGPEQYF.

The CDR3 DNA reads as TGTGCCAGCAGTTTAGCTCGAAGCTCCTACAATGAGCAGTTCTTC. It codes for CASSLARSSYNEQFF. This chain uses TRBV2 with TRBJ2-1; D remains unclear. Germline assignment: CDR1 SNHLY and CDR2 FYNNEI. V dropped 5 bases and J dropped 0 bases, with 11 bases sitting between them. The CDR3 sequence is 15 residues long. Full variable domain (remainder filled in from reference TRBV2 and TRBJ2-1): EPEVTQTPSHQVTQMGQEVILRCVPISNHLYFYWYRQILGQKVEFLVSFYNNEISEKSEIFDDQFSVERPDGSNFTLKIRSTKLEDSAMYFCASSLARSSYNEQFFGPGTRLTVL.

This chain uses TRBV28 with TRBJ1-2; a weak D match, TRBD1 (5 bases). This CDR3 is built from 13 residues. CDR1 and CDR2 (germline): MDHEN, SYDVKM. V lost 6 bases to trimming and J lost 4 bases, with 12 bases between them. Written as DNA, the CDR3 is TGTGCCAGCAGGGTCTTGGGGCCCTATGGCTACACCTTC. The encoded protein is CASRVLGPYGYTF.

This clone has just one count. The genes are TRBV7-2 and TRBJ1-3; D unclear. V was shortened by 4 bases and J by 1 base, with 8 bases between the two germline ends. CDR1 is SGHTA, CDR2 FQGNSA, per germline. CDR3 size: 14 residues. DNA for the CDR3: TGTGCCAGCAGCTCCTATCTTTCTGGAAACACCATATATTTT. Amino acid sequence: CASSSYLSGNTIYF.

V gene TRBV5-1 combines with J gene TRBJ1-4, with D possibly TRBD1 on 6 matching bases. Germline V lookup: CDR1 SGHRS, CDR2 YFSETQ. V was trimmed by 5 bases and J by 0 bases, leaving 14 bases between them. CDR3 length equals 16 residues. The CDR3 spells CASRKQGPATNEKLFF. In DNA form, the CDR3 reads TGCGCCAGCAGGAAACAGGGACCCGCAACTAATGAAAAACTGTTTTTT.

V and J are TRBV5-1 and TRBJ1-2, with D unresolved. Trimming pared 3 bases from V and 7 bases from J, leaving 10 bases between. The CDR3 spans 12 residues. Germline V CDR1 and CDR2: SGHRS, YFSETQ. The CDR3 sequence: CASSWEGGGYTF. The CDR3 DNA follows: TGCGCCAGCAGCTGGGAGGGTGGTGGCTACACCTTC.

V is TRBV7-8 and J is TRBJ2-7; unclear D gene. Germline V gene sequence: CDR1 SGHVS, CDR2 FQNEAQ. There are 12 residues in the CDR3. Trimming shortened V by 8 bases and J by 1 base, and 9 bases separated the two germline ends. The chain's CDR3 is CASRGGSYEQYF. Here the CDR3 DNA reads TGTGCCAGCCGAGGTGGGTCCTACGAGCAGTACTTC.

This clone was counted a few times. The chain has TRBV7-8 and TRBJ1-6; D is unclear. Germline-derived CDR1 and CDR2 are SGHVS and FQNEAQ. The CDR3 contains 15 residues. The V and J ends lost 6 bases and 10 bases respectively, with 19 bases between them. CDR3 loop: CASRSVGEATSPLHF. The DNA of the CDR3 is TGTGCCAGCAGGAGCGTCGGGGAAGCTACCTCACCCCTCCACTTT.

The chain carries TRBV11-2 and TRBJ1-2; no clear D. The CDR3 is made up of 11 amino acids. Per the germline V gene, CDR1 is SGHAT and CDR2 is FQNNGV. V dropped 5 bases and J dropped 8 bases, with 9 bases sitting between them. CDR3 nucleotides: TGTGCCAGCAGCCCCGGGGTCGGCTACACCTTC. This codes for CASSPGVGYTF.

The chain employs TRBV15 and TRBJ1-1; D is ambiguous. Per the germline V gene, CDR1 is LNHNV and CDR2 is YYDKDF (reference sequence). Trimming removed 0 bases from V and 0 bases from J, with 5 bases in between. This CDR3 has 14 residues. CDR3 residues: CATSRDLLNTEAFF. DNA for the CDR3: TGTGCCACCAGCAGAGATTTATTGAACACTGAAGCTTTCTTT. Full variable domain (remainder filled in from reference TRBV15 and TRBJ1-1): DAMVIQNPRYQVTQFGKPVTLSCSQTLNHNVMYWYQQKSSQAPKLLFHYYDKDFNNEADTPDNFQSRRPNTSFCFLDIRSPGLGDTAMYLCATSRDLLNTEAFFGQGTRLTVV.

The CDR3 is CASSAGTSGYNEQFF. The CDR3 nucleotides are TGTGCCAGCAGCGCCGGGACTAGCGGGTACAATGAGCAGTTCTTC. The chain has TRBV7-9 and TRBJ2-1; 12 bases map to TRBD2. V dropped 5 bases and J dropped 4; count of bases not matched to a gene: 3. The CDR3 runs to 15 residues. Germline CDR1 SEHNR, CDR2 FQNEAQ (reference sequence).

This chain connects TRBV3-1 (or the pseudogene TRBV3-2) to TRBJ2-3; 9 positions match TRBD2. The germline V gene encodes CDR1 LGHDT and CDR2 YNNKEL (reference sequence). J was trimmed by 4 bases and V by 4 bases; bases with no gene match: 9. The CDR3 consists of 16 residues. CDR3 coding DNA: TGTGCCAGCAGCCCCTGGACTAGCGTAAGGGCAGATACGCAGTATTTT. Amino acids: CASSPWTSVRADTQYF.

The chain joins TRBV19 to TRBJ2-4, with D maybe TRBD1 (6 bases). V was trimmed by 5 bases and J by 0 bases, leaving 17 bases between them. This CDR3 is 17 amino acids long. Per the germline V gene, CDR1 is LNHDA and CDR2 is SQIVND (reference sequence). As DNA, the CDR3 is TGTGCCAGTAGTGCCTACAGGGATTCACTAGCCAAAAACATTCAGTACTTC. Its protein product is CASSAYRDSLAKNIQYF.

The rearrangement uses TRBV7-2 and TRBJ1-1; 9 bases match TRBD1. Germline CDR1 and CDR2: SGHTA and FQGNSA. This CDR3 spans 15 amino acids. The ends lost 5 bases at V and 2 bases at J; junction bases unmatched: 6. The CDR3 here is CASSTPGQGNTEAFF. CDR3 nucleotide sequence: TGTGCCAGCAGCACCCCGGGACAGGGAAACACTGAAGCTTTCTTT.

The rearrangement links TRBV27 to TRBJ2-1; D is undetermined. The length of the CDR3 is 14 residues. Deletions cut 1 base from V and 2 bases from J, with 6 bases between. Germline-derived CDR1 and CDR2 are MNHEY and SMNVEV (reference sequence). In DNA, the CDR3 is TGTGCCAGCAGTTTATATGCGGCCTACAATGAGCAGTTCTTC. Amino acid sequence: CASSLYAAYNEQFF.

This clone has just a few counts. The rearrangement links TRBV6-5 to TRBJ2-7; 9 positions match TRBD1. J was trimmed by 0 bases and V by 5 bases; bases with no gene match: 5. Germline CDR1 reads MNHEY; CDR2 reads SVGAGI. The CDR3 totals 15 residues. The CDR3 here is CASSRGQGDSYEQYF. DNA for the CDR3: TGTGCCAGCAGTAGGGGACAGGGTGACTCCTACGAGCAGTACTTC.

This chain joins TRBV3-1 (or the pseudogene TRBV3-2) and TRBJ2-4; the match to TRBD1 covers 10 bases. The J segment lost 0 bases and the V segment lost 0 bases, leaving 17 bases of the junction unmatched. This CDR3 spans 22 amino acids. Germline V gene sequence: CDR1 LGHDT, CDR2 YNNKEL (reference sequence). CDR3: CASSQEFNRDRGSGAAKNIQYF. The CDR3 coding sequence is TGTGCCAGCAGCCAAGAATTTAACCGGGACAGGGGATCTGGTGCAGCCAAAAACATTCAGTACTTC.

This sequence joins TRBV2 and TRBJ2-5; the match to TRBD2 covers 10 bases. Germline V gives CDR1 SNHLY, CDR2 FYNNEI. After removal of 2 bases from V and 4 bases from J, the junction contained 4 bases not matched to a gene. The length of the CDR3 is 15 residues. CDR3 amino acids: CASSETRLAGETQYF. CDR3 sequence (DNA): TGTGCCAGCAGTGAAACGAGACTAGCGGGAGAGACCCAGTACTTC.

The chain joins TRBV14 to TRBJ1-2; a weak D match, TRBD1 (5 bases). The length of the CDR3 is 14 residues. CDR1 is SGHDN and CDR2 is FVKESK in the germline V gene. Deletions cut 4 bases from V and 1 base from J, with 10 bases between. The CDR3 region has the DNA TGTGCCAGCAGCCTAGACAGATATAACTATGGCTACACCTTC. Translated: CASSLDRYNYGYTF. Variable domain in full (rest from reference TRBV14 and TRBJ1-2): EAGVTQFPSHSVIEKGQTVTLRCDPISGHDNLYWYRRVMGKEIKFLLHFVKESKQDESGMPNNRFLAERTGGTYSTLKVQPAELEDSGVYFCASSLDRYNYGYTFGSGTRLTVV.